Described below is a single T cell receptor (beta chain) sequence and its context. The antigen remains undetermined. This record belongs to a study of blood T cells in healthy people across ages. The second PCR ran roughly 7 to 11 cycles with a sample-barcoded 5' primer and J-beta primers. Per sample, CDR3-containing paired-end reads numbered at least 2.5 million. A single record per CDR3 protein comes from TCRdb applying MiXCR to the 5' RACE reads. Among more than 1,400,000 distinct CDR3 sequences, 42% were seen once, and the ten largest hold 7% to 9.5%. Findings of the study overall: There were more naive CD4+ cells and higher diversity in long-lived donors than in aged donors.

Collection of approximately 9.3 milliliters of peripheral blood was performed for each donor. Sequenced sample: blood. This TCR was sampled from a woman aged 18-29 years in good health.

CDR3 sequence: CASSTRRINTEAFF. The DNA of the CDR3 is TGTGCCAGCAGTACCAGGAGAATAAACACTGAAGCTTTCTTT. The chain is built from TRBV12-3 or TRBV12-4 and TRBJ1-1; D is undetermined. The CDR3 totals 14 residues. V gave up 5 bases and J gave up 2 bases, with 12 bases separating them.